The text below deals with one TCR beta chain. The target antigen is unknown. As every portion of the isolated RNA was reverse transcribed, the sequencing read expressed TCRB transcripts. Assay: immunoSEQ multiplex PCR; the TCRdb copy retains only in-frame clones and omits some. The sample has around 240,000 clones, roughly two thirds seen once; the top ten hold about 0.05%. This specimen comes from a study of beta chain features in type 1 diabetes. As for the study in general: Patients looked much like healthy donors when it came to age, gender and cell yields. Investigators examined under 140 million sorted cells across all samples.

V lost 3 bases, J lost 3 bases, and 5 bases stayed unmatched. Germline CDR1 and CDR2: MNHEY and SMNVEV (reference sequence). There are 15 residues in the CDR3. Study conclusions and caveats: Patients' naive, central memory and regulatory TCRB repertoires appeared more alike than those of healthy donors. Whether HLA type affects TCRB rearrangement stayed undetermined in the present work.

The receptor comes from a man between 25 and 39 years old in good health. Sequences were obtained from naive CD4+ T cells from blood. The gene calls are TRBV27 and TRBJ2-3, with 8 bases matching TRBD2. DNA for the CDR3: TGTGCCAGCAGTTTTTTACGGGGGGGGACAGATACGCAGTATTTT. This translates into CASSFLRGGTDTQYF.